These T cell receptor beta chains were read from a single sample in a study of cytomegalovirus exposure and HLA in healthy donors. The repertoire was sequenced with immunoSEQ multiplex PCR; TCRdb's copy has only in-frame clones and lacks some. The repertoire table contains approximately 58,000 clones. Material for sequencing was PBMCs. All receptors derive from a young woman in good health and CMV-seronegative. The CDR3 runs from the conserved cysteine through the conserved F or W. Each record gives: clone size, D gene, J gene, V gene, CDR3 protein, CDR3 DNA. D genes are given only for firm matches. The size field is filled for only some rows; it gives once, few, many or a size class.

size: NA; D: TRBD2; J: TRBJ2-1; V: TRBV29-1; CDR3: CSVAGTGTSNEQFF; DNA: TGCAGCGTTGCGGGTACCGGGACTAGCAATGAGCAGTTCTTC
size: NA; D: NA; J: TRBJ2-2; V: TRBV30; CDR3: CAWSSSGGLGTGELFF; DNA: TGTGCCTGGAGCTCCTCAGGGGGGCTCGGCACCGGGGAGCTGTTTTTT
size: NA; D: NA; J: TRBJ1-1; V: TRBV25-1; CDR3: CASSEYGGEFEAFF; DNA: TGTGCCAGCAGTGAATACGGGGGGGAGTTTGAAGCTTTCTTT
size: NA; D: NA; J: TRBJ2-7; V: TRBV19; CDR3: CASSITPGGPGEQYF; DNA: TGTGCCAGTAGTATTACCCCGGGGGGCCCGGGGGAGCAGTACTTC
size: NA; D: TRBD1; J: TRBJ2-1; V: TRBV6-5; CDR3: CASSYRGTGSVQFF; DNA: TGTGCCAGCAGTTACCGGGGGACAGGTTCCGTTCAGTTCTTC
size: NA; D: NA; J: TRBJ2-5; V: TRBV6-5; CDR3: CASRGGNQETQYF; DNA: TGTGCCAGCAGGGGCGGGAACCAAGAGACCCAGTACTTC
size: NA; D: TRBD2; J: TRBJ2-2; V: TRBV9; CDR3: CASSGTSGTNTGELFF; DNA: TGTGCCAGCAGTGGGACTAGCGGAACGAACACCGGGGAGCTGTTTTTT
size: NA; D: TRBD1; J: TRBJ2-7; V: TRBV4-1; CDR3: CASSLGQGYEQYF; DNA: TGCGCCAGCAGCCTAGGACAGGGCTACGAGCAGTACTTC
size: NA; D: NA; J: TRBJ1-4; V: TRBV5-1; CDR3: CASSLGQVNEKLFF; DNA: TGCGCCAGCAGCTTGGGGCAGGTTAATGAAAAACTGTTTTTT
size: NA; D: TRBD1; J: TRBJ1-6; V: TRBV7-2; CDR3: CASSGGTGGRSPLHF; DNA: TGTGCCAGTAGCGGGGGGACAGGGGGCCGATCACCCCTCCACTTT
size: NA; D: TRBD2; J: TRBJ2-7; V: TRBV5-5; CDR3: CASSSPTMTSGTYEQYF; DNA: TGTGCCAGCAGCTCTCCGACCATGACTAGCGGGACCTACGAGCAGTACTTC
size: NA; D: NA; J: TRBJ1-1; V: TRBV29-1; CDR3: CSVGKTGFSGEAFF; DNA: TGCAGCGTGGGAAAGACAGGATTTTCGGGTGAAGCTTTCTTT
size: NA; D: NA; J: TRBJ2-1; V: TRBV7-9; CDR3: CASSLYRGSSYNEQFF; DNA: TGTGCCAGCAGCCTATATAGAGGGAGCTCCTACAATGAGCAGTTCTTC
size: NA; D: NA; J: TRBJ2-7; V: TRBV4-2; CDR3: CASKPGLPSYEQYF; DNA: TGTGCCTCCAAGCCGGGACTTCCCTCCTACGAGCAGTACTTC
size: NA; D: NA; J: TRBJ2-7; V: TRBV30; CDR3: CAWSTAGTGEQYF; DNA: TGTGCCTGGAGCACCGCGGGAACGGGGGAGCAGTACTTC
size: NA; D: NA; J: TRBJ1-1; V: TRBV29-1; CDR3: CSVWGSRENTEAFF; DNA: TGCAGCGTCTGGGGTAGTCGGGAGAACACTGAAGCTTTCTTT
size: medium-sized; D: TRBD2; J: TRBJ2-7; V: TRBV6-6; CDR3: CASSGGAYEQYF; DNA: TGTGCCAGCAGCGGGGGGGCCTACGAGCAGTACTTC
size: NA; D: NA; J: TRBJ2-5; V: TRBV5-1; CDR3: CASSPGRRETQYF; DNA: TGCGCCAGCAGCCCCGGCAGGAGGGAGACCCAGTACTTC
size: NA; D: NA; J: TRBJ2-2; V: TRBV5-1; CDR3: CASSLGQNTGELFF; DNA: TGCGCCAGCAGCTTGGGACAGAACACCGGGGAGCTGTTTTTT
size: NA; D: NA; J: TRBJ1-4; V: TRBV6-1; CDR3: CASSGGLMKMVFF; DNA: TGTGCCAGCAGTGGCGGTCTAATGAAAATGGTGTTTTTT
size: NA; D: NA; J: TRBJ1-1; V: TRBV28; CDR3: CASSSTGFSRAFF; DNA: TGTGCCAGCAGCTCAACAGGGTTTTCGAGGGCTTTCTTT
size: NA; D: TRBD1; J: TRBJ1-6; V: TRBV18; CDR3: CASSPRDSYNSPLHF; DNA: TGTGCCAGCTCACCGCGGGACAGCTATAATTCACCCCTCCACTTT
size: NA; D: TRBD2; J: TRBJ2-7; V: TRBV4-2; CDR3: CASSQGGLTYEQYF; DNA: TGTGCCAGCAGCCAAGGGGGACTAACCTACGAGCAGTACTTC
size: NA; D: NA; J: TRBJ2-7; V: TRBV2; CDR3: CASRRIPYEQYF; DNA: TGTGCCAGCAGGAGGATCCCCTACGAGCAGTACTTC
size: NA; D: NA; J: TRBJ2-7; V: TRBV10-3; CDR3: CAIRDNYEQYF; DNA: TGTGCCATCCGTGACAACTACGAGCAGTACTTC
size: NA; D: TRBD1; J: TRBJ2-7; V: TRBV6-1; CDR3: CASRPGQGGNYEQYF; DNA: TGTGCCAGCAGACCGGGACAGGGGGGTAACTACGAGCAGTACTTC
size: NA; D: NA; J: TRBJ1-1; V: TRBV11-2; CDR3: CASSLAWGGTEAFF; DNA: TGTGCCAGCAGCTTGGCTTGGGGGGGCACTGAAGCTTTCTTT